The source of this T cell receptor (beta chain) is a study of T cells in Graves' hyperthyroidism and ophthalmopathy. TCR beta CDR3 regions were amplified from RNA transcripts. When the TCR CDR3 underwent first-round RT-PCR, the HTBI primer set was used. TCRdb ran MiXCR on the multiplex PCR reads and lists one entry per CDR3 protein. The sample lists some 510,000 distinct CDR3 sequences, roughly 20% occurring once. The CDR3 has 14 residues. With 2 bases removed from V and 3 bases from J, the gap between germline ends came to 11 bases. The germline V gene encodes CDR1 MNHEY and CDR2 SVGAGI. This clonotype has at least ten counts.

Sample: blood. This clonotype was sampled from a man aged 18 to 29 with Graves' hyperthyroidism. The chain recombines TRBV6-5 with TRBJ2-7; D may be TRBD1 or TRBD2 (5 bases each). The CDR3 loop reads CASSYGGIGYEQYF. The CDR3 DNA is TGTGCCAGCAGTTACGGGGGAATTGGCTACGAGCAGTACTTC.